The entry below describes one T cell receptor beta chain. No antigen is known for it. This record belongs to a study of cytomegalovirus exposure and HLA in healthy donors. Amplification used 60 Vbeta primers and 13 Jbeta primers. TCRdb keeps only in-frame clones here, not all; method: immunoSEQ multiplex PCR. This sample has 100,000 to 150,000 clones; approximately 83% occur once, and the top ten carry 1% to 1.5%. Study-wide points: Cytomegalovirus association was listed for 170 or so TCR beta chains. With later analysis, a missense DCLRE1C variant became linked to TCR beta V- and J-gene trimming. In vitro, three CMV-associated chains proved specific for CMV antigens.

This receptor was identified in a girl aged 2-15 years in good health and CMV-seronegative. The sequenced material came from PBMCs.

This CDR3 reads CASSLGGPGEEQYF. The CDR3 DNA is TGTGCCAGCAGCCTTGGAGGGCCGGGTGAAGAGCAGTACTTC. The V and J genes are TRBV5-4 and TRBJ2-7, with D possibly being TRBD2 (6 bases). This CDR3 contains 14 residues. V lost 4 bases and J 7 bases, leaving 18 bases between the germline ends. Germline V gives CDR1 SGHNT, CDR2 YYREEE (reference sequence).